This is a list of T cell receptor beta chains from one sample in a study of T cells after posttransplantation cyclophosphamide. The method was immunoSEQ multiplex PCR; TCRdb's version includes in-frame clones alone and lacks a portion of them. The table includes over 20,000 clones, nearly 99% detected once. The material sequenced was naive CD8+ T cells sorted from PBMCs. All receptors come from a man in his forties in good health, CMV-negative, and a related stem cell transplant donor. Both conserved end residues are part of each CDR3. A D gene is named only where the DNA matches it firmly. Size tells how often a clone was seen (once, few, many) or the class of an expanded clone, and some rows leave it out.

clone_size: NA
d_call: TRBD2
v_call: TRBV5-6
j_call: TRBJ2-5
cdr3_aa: CASSLWLAGLQETQYF
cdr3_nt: TGTGCCAGCAGCTTGTGGCTAGCGGGACTCCAAGAGACCCAGTACTTC

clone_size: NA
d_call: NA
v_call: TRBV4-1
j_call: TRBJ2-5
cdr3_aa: CASSPRAGVVRETQYF
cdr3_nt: TGCGCCAGCAGCCCTCGGGCGGGCGTGGTTCGGGAGACCCAGTACTTC

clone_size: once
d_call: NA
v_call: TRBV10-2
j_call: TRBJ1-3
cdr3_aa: CASKGLSSSGNTIYF
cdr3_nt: TGCGCCAGCAAAGGACTCTCAAGCTCTGGAAACACCATATATTTT

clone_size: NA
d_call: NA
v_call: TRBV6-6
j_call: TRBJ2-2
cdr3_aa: CASSGTGELFF
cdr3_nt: TGTGCCAGCAGCGGGACCGGGGAGCTGTTTTTT

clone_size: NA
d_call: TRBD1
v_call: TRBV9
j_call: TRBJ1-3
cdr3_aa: CASSVTPQGDRDNTIYF
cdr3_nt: TGTGCCAGCAGCGTGACGCCCCAAGGGGACAGGGACAACACCATATATTTT

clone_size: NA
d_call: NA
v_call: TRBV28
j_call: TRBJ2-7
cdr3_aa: CASSLIAGSSASYEQYF
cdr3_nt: TGTGCCAGCAGTTTAATCGCCGGTTCATCTGCTTCCTACGAGCAGTACTTC

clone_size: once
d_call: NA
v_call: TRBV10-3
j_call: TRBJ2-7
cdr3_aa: CAISEGDSESLPYEQYF
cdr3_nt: TGTGCCATCAGTGAGGGAGACAGTGAGAGCCTCCCCTACGAGCAGTACTTC

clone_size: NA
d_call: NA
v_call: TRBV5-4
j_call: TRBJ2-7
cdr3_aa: CASSIRDEQYF
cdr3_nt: TGTGCCAGCAGCATCAGGGACGAGCAGTACTTC

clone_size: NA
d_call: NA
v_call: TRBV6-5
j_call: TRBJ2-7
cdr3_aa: CASSTTSTEQYF
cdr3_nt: TGTGCCAGCAGCACGACTAGTACCGAGCAGTACTTC

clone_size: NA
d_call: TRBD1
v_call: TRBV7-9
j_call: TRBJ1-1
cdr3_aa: CASTQGTVTLTEAFF
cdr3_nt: TGTGCCAGCACTCAAGGGACAGTAACTCTTACTGAAGCTTTCTTT

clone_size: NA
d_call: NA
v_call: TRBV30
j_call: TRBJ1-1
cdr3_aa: CAWSPGYTEAFF
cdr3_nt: TGTGCCTGGAGCCCAGGGTACACTGAAGCTTTCTTT

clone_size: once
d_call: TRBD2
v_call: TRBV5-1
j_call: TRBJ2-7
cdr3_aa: CASSLNGGSYEQYF
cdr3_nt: TGCGCCAGCAGCTTGAACGGGGGGTCCTACGAGCAGTACTTC

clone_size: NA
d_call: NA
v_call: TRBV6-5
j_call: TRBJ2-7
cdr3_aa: CASSWSTGTVSYEQYF
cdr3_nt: TGTGCCAGCAGTTGGTCTACAGGTACCGTCTCCTACGAGCAGTACTTC

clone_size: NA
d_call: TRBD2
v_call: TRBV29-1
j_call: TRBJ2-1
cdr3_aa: CSGGSGSSYNEQFF
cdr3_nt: TGCAGCGGGGGGAGCGGGAGCTCCTACAATGAGCAGTTCTTC

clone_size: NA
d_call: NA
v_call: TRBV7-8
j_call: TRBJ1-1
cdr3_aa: CASSLGGGNTEAFF
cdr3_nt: TGTGCCAGCAGCTTAGGGGGCGGTAACACTGAAGCTTTCTTT

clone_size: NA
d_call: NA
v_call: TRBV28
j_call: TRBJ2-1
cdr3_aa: CASVGSSYNEQFF
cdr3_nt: TGTGCCAGCGTGGGGAGCTCCTACAATGAGCAGTTCTTC

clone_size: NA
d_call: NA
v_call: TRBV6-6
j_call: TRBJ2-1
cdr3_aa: CASSYPTGWEQFF
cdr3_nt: TGTGCCAGCAGTTACCCGACTGGTTGGGAGCAGTTCTTC

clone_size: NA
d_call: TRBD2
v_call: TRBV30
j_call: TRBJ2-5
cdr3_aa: CAYESGRASGETQYF
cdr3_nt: TGTGCCTATGAGAGCGGGAGGGCGTCAGGGGAGACCCAGTACTTC

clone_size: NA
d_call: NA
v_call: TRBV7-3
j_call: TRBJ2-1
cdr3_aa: CASSSTSNEQFF
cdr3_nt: TGTGCCAGCAGCTCAACTAGCAATGAGCAGTTCTTC

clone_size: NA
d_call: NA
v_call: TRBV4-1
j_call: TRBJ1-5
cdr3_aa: CASSQGPVDQPQHF
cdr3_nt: TGCGCCAGCAGCCAAGGGCCAGTTGATCAGCCCCAGCATTTT

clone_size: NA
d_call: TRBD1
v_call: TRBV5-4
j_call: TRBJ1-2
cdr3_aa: CAVEGGTANYGYTF
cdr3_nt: TGTGCCGTTGAAGGGGGGACAGCCAACTATGGCTACACCTTC

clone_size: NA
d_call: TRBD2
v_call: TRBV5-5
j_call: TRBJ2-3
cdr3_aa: CASSLGLAETTDTQYF
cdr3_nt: TGTGCCAGCAGCTTAGGACTAGCGGAGACCACAGATACGCAGTATTTT

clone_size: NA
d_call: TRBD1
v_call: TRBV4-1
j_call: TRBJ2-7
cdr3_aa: CASSQVSGGYEQYF
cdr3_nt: TGCGCCAGCAGCCAAGTGTCAGGGGGCTACGAGCAGTACTTC

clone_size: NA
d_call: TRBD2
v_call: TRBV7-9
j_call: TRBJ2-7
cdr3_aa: CASSRSGGLAGYEQYF
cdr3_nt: TGTGCCAGCAGCAGGTCCGGAGGACTAGCGGGATACGAGCAGTACTTC